One and the same sample provided the 21 T cell receptor beta chains below, sequenced in a study of CD8+ T cells in alopecia areata. Treatment of the sample: oral pan-JAK inhibitor, 5-10 mg twice daily. The sequencing template was cDNA reverse transcribed from extracted RNA. Some clones are missing from TCRdb's copy, which holds only in-frame ones; the method was immunoSEQ multiplex PCR. The sample holds over 150,000 clones; roughly 64% are singletons and the top ten take 5.5% to 6%. The sequenced sample was CD4+ T cells sorted from blood, obtained at week 24, from a patient treated with tofacitinib. The receptors stem from a human donor with alopecia areata.

About this clone: Within the sample, other DNA sequences also encode this same CDR3. The chain joins TRBV18 to TRBJ1-2, with 7 bases lining up with TRBD1. Per the germline V gene, CDR1 is KGHSH and CDR2 is LQKENI. The V and J ends lost 2 bases and 3 bases, in that order; junction bases with no gene match: 0. The CDR3 consists of 13 residues. The DNA for the CDR3 is TGTGCCAGCTCACCAGACAGGGACTATGGCTACACCTTC. Amino acid sequence: CASSPDRDYGYTF.

This clone turned up a few times. This sequence joins TRBV27 and TRBJ1-2; 9 bases are shared with TRBD1. The CDR3 totals 13 residues. Germline CDR1 and CDR2: MNHEY and SMNVEV (reference sequence). V was clipped by 6 bases and J by 8 bases; unmatched bases: 7. The CDR3 spells CASSPQGARGYTF. CDR3 nucleotide sequence: TGTGCCAGCAGCCCACAGGGGGCGAGAGGCTACACCTTC.

In its sample, this clone was seen a few times. Other nucleotide sequences from this sample produce the same CDR3. The CDR3, as DNA: TGTGCCAGCAGCCCCGGTGGGAGCACAGATACGCAGTATTTT. It encodes CASSPGGSTDTQYF. The chain uses TRBV5-6 and TRBJ2-3, with no clear D. V dropped 4 bases and J dropped 0 bases, with 9 bases sitting between them. CDR1 SGHDT and CDR2 YYEEEE come from the germline V gene. This CDR3 region has 14 residues. The full variable domain, its missing parts supplied by reference TRBV5-6 and TRBJ2-3, is DAGVTQSPTHLIKTRGQQVTLRCSPKSGHDTVSWYQQALGQGPQFIFQYYEEEERQRGNFPDRFSGHQFPNYSSELNVNALLLGDSALYLCASSPGGSTDTQYFGPGTRLTVL.

The rearrangement joins TRBV6-1 to TRBJ2-5; D gene unclear. Germline V gene sequence: CDR1 MNHNS, CDR2 SASEGT. V gave up 4 bases and J gave up 2 bases, with 8 bases separating them. The CDR3 is made up of 13 amino acids. The CDR3 DNA reads as TGTGCCAGCAGTGTCCGCCTACAAGAGACCCAGTACTTC. This encodes CASSVRLQETQYF.

The J gene is TRBJ1-2, the V gene TRBV5-4; no firm D call. The length of the CDR3 is 16 residues. CDR1 and CDR2 from the germline V gene are SGHNT and YYREEE (reference sequence). Trimming pared 3 bases from V and 4 bases from J, leaving 19 bases between. The CDR3 DNA reads TGTGCCAGCAGCTCCCTAGTCCCGGAGGGCCTCTATGGCTACACCTTC. It codes for CASSSLVPEGLYGYTF.

The chain couples TRBV10-2 to TRBJ1-1; D gene unclear. The germline V and J ends were trimmed by 0 bases and 4 bases, with 9 bases remaining between them. Germline values: CDR1 WSHSY, CDR2 SAAADI. The CDR3 sequence is 14 residues long. The CDR3 nucleotides read TGCGCCAGCAGTGAGTCGTTATCCATCACTGAAGCTTTCTTT. It specifies CASSESLSITEAFF.

CDR3 sequence: CASRREARDTEAFF. The DNA for the CDR3 is TGTGCCAGCCGGAGAGAGGCAAGGGACACTGAAGCTTTCTTT. The V gene is TRBV7-9, the J gene TRBJ1-1; D is unclear. The CDR3 totals 14 residues. From germline, CDR1 is SEHNR and CDR2 FQNEAQ (reference sequence). V was cut by 8 bases and J by 3 bases, with 16 bases left in between.

This chain uses TRBV29-1 with TRBJ2-5; 8 bases fit TRBD1. This CDR3 region has 12 residues. J gave up 5 bases and V 5 bases, and 4 bases lay outside the gene matches. Germline V lookup: CDR1 SQVTM, CDR2 ANQGSEA. The CDR3 loop is CSVTTGGETQYF. Written as DNA, the CDR3 is TGCAGCGTTACCACAGGGGGTGAGACCCAGTACTTC.

The chain combines TRBV4-1 with TRBJ2-5; no clear D gene. This CDR3 is built from 12 residues. The germline CDR1 and CDR2 sequences are MGHRA and YSYEKL. Trimming left V 3 bases short and J 5 bases short, with 7 bases between. Here the CDR3 reads CASSHPRETQYF. The CDR3 DNA is TGCGCCAGCAGCCACCCTCGGGAGACCCAGTACTTC.

The chain has TRBV5-1 and TRBJ1-1; D not resolved. The CDR3 consists of 13 residues. CDR1 is SGHRS, CDR2 YFSETQ, per germline. V was trimmed by 1 base and J by 0 bases, leaving 4 bases between them. The CDR3 DNA reads TGCGCCAGCAGCTTGTTGGTGAACACTGAAGCTTTCTTT. It codes for CASSLLVNTEAFF.

The rearrangement uses TRBV10-3 and TRBJ2-7; D call uncertain. There are 14 residues in the CDR3. Germline assignment: CDR1 ENHRY and CDR2 SYGVKD. V shed 3 bases and J shed 7 bases, with 16 bases lying between them. This CDR3 reads CAISDSPPTREQYF. The CDR3 DNA follows: TGTGCCATCAGTGATTCGCCACCTACGAGGGAGCAGTACTTC.

The chain recombines TRBV5-1 with TRBJ1-1; D remains ambiguous. The germline gives CDR1 SGHRS, CDR2 YFSETQ. The CDR3 runs to 15 residues. Between the trimmed V and J ends, which lost 0 bases and 2 bases, there was a span of 11 bases. The CDR3 nucleotides are TGCGCCAGCAGCTTGGGCCCATTGAGTAACACTGAAGCTTTCTTT. This gives the protein CASSLGPLSNTEAFF.

The chain employs TRBV5-4 and TRBJ2-3, with unresolved D. Germline values: CDR1 SGHNT, CDR2 YYREEE (reference sequence). The V end was cut by 7 bases, the J end by 0 bases, with 21 bases between. This CDR3 is built from 17 residues. DNA of the CDR3: TGTGCCAGCGACTCTGGGAACAGCCCCTTTAGCACAGATACGCAGTATTTT. It encodes CASDSGNSPFSTDTQYF.

The CDR3 is CASSSTGERYTF. CDR3 coding DNA: TGTGCCAGTAGTTCTACAGGGGAACGCTACACCTTC. This chain connects TRBV19 to TRBJ1-2; 7 bases are a match to TRBD1. This CDR3 spans 12 amino acids. CDR1 and CDR2 (germline): LNHDA, SQIVND (reference sequence). The V and J ends lost 5 bases and 9 bases, in that order; junction bases with no gene match: 6.

The CDR3 sequence: CASSRDISNQPQHF. The CDR3 DNA reads as TGTGCCAGCAGCCGGGACATTAGCAATCAGCCCCAGCATTTT. The chain joins TRBV7-3 to TRBJ1-5; possible D gene TRBD1, 6 bases. Germline-derived CDR1 and CDR2 are SGHTA and FQGTGA. Trimming stripped 5 bases from V and 0 bases from J, with 8 bases between. There are 14 residues in the CDR3.

This sequence joins TRBV2 and TRBJ1-2; the match to TRBD1 covers 7 bases. The germline CDR1 and CDR2 sequences are SNHLY and FYNNEI. V trimming: 5 bases; J trimming: 8 bases; junction bases outside the gene matches: 8. The CDR3 runs 13 residues. The CDR3 sequence is CASSPQGMEGYTF. In nucleotides, the CDR3 is TGTGCCAGCAGTCCACAGGGGATGGAGGGCTACACCTTC.

The V gene is TRBV5-1, the J gene TRBJ2-2; the D is unclear. The V end was cut by 1 base, the J end by 10 bases, with 11 bases between. From germline, CDR1 is SGHRS and CDR2 YFSETQ. CDR3 length: 13 amino acids. CDR3 in DNA: TGCGCCAGCAGCTTGATTAGGGCGGAGGAGCTGTTTTTT. Amino acids: CASSLIRAEELFF.

The chain employs TRBV28 and TRBJ1-1; D may be TRBD1 (5 bases). CDR1 is MDHEN and CDR2 is SYDVKM in the germline V gene. This CDR3 comprises 14 residues. Trimming left V 10 bases short and J 0 bases short, with 15 bases between. The CDR3 here is CAISRDGMNTEAFF. CDR3 nucleotides: TGTGCCATCTCCCGGGACGGCATGAACACTGAAGCTTTCTTT.

The chain couples TRBV5-6 to TRBJ2-1; D gene uncertain. Germline CDR1 and CDR2: SGHDT and YYEEEE. V was trimmed by 0 bases and J by 9 bases, leaving 7 bases between them. This CDR3 is built from 12 residues. CDR3 loop: CASSLVSGEQFF. In nucleotides, the CDR3 is TGTGCCAGCAGCTTGGTTTCGGGTGAGCAGTTCTTC.

The chain is built from TRBV2 and TRBJ2-7; tentatively, D is TRBD2 (5 bases). Germline CDR1 and CDR2: SNHLY and FYNNEI. CDR3 length equals 14 residues. V was clipped by 7 bases and J by 3 bases, with 16 bases between them. The CDR3 here is CASIGLAGRYEQYF. CDR3 coding DNA: TGTGCCAGCATTGGGCTAGCTGGGCGCTACGAGCAGTACTTC.

This clone was seen a handful of times. This same CDR3 is encoded by further DNA sequences in the sample. V and J are TRBV5-4 and TRBJ2-5, with D perhaps TRBD1 (7 bases). Germline loops: CDR1 SGHNT, CDR2 YYREEE (reference sequence). V was pared by 4 bases and J by 3 bases, with 10 bases between. This CDR3 has 13 residues. For the CDR3, the DNA is TGTGCCAGCAGCCTCAGGGGGGAAGAGACCCAGTACTTC. This sequence encodes CASSLRGEETQYF.